Given below is one T cell receptor beta chain in context. The germline gives CDR1 SGHAT, CDR2 FQNNGV. With V trimmed by 5 bases and J by 3 bases, 9 bases remained unmatched. The CDR3 runs to 16 residues. This entry comes from a study of beta chain features in type 1 diabetes. The authors reverse transcribed all of the isolated RNA, so sequencing captured expressed TCRB transcripts. The repertoire was sequenced with immunoSEQ multiplex PCR; TCRdb's copy has only in-frame clones and lacks some. This table has fewer than 900,000 clones, roughly a sixth appearing once. The clonotype was recovered from a young woman in good health. The V call is TRBV11-2, the J call TRBJ2-3; TRBD2 aligns across 9 bases. Sequencing input: naive CD4+ T cells from blood. CDR3 loop: CASSAGTSFFTDTQYF. CDR3 DNA sequence: TGTGCCAGCAGCGCCGGGACTAGCTTCTTTACAGATACGCAGTATTTT.